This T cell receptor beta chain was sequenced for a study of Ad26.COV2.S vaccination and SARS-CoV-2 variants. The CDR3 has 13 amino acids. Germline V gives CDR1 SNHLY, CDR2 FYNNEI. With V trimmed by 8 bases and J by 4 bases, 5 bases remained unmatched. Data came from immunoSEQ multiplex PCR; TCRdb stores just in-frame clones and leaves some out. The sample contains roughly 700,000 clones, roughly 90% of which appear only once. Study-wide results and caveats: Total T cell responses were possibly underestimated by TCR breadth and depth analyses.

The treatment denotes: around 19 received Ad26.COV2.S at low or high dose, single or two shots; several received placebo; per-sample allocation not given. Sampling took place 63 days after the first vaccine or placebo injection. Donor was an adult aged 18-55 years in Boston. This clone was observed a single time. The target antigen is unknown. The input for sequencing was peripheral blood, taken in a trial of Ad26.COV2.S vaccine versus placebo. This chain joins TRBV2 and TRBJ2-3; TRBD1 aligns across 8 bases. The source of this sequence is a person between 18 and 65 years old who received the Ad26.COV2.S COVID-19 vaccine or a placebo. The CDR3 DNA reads TGTGCCAGCGGGTCGACAGGGGCAGATACGCAGTATTTT. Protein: CASGSTGADTQYF. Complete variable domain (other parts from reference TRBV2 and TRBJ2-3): EPEVTQTPSHQVTQMGQEVILRCVPISNHLYFYWYRQILGQKVEFLVSFYNNEISEKSEIFDDQFSVERPDGSNFTLKIRSTKLEDSAMYFCASGSTGADTQYFGPGTRLTVL.